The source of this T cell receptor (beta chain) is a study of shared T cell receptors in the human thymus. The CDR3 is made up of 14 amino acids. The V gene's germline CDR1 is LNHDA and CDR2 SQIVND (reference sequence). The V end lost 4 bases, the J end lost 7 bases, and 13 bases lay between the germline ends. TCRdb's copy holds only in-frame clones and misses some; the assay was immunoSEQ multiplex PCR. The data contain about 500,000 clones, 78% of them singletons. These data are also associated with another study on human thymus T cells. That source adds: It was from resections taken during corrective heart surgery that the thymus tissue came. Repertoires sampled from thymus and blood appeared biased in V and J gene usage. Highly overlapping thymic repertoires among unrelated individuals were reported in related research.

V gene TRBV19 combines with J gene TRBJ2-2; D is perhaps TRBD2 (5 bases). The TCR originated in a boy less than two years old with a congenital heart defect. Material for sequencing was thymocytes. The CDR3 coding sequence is TGTGCCAGTAGTACAACTAGTACAGTCGGGGAGCTGTTTTTT. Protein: CASSTTSTVGELFF.